What follows describes a single T cell receptor (beta chain). The sample originates from a study of blood T cell repertoires in COVID-19. Study summary: T cells, B-cell-depleted T cells, or PBMCs provided the cDNA or gDNA that served as material.

Germline V gene data show CDR1 as SGDLS and CDR2 as YYNGEE. Trimming took off 0 bases at V and 0 bases at J, with 6 bases between the two ends. CDR3 size: 14 residues. Enrollees, about 18 to 95 years old, lived in about two dozen US areas. Participants had their cohort set by participant-reported clinical history. A PCR-confirmed or clinician-diagnosed COVID-19 case had contacted exposed participants within 2 weeks of entry. Profiled with immunoSEQ multiplex PCR; TCRdb holds only in-frame clones, not every one. The repertoire has about 250,000 clones, 83% of them found once; the top ten carry approximately 3.8%.

The clonotype comes from a woman aged 40 to 49 who had been exposed to COVID-19. V is TRBV9 and J is TRBJ1-1; tentative D call: TRBD1 (5 bases). Sequencing was carried out using PBMCs or T cells enriched from blood (not recorded which). The CDR3 bases are TGTGCCAGCAGCGTAGGGGGCATGAACACTGAAGCTTTCTTT. Amino acids: CASSVGGMNTEAFF.